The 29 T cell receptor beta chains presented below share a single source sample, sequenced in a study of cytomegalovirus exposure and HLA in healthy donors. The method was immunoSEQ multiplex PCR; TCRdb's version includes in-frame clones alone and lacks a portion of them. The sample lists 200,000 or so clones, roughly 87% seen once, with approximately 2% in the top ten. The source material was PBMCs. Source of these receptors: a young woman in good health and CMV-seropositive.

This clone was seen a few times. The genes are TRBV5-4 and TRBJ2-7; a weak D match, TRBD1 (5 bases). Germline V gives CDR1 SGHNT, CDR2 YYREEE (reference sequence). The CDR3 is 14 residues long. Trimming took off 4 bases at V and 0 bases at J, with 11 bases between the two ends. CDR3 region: CASSPGQSSYEQYF. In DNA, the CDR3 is TGTGCCAGCAGCCCCGGACAAAGCTCCTACGAGCAGTACTTC. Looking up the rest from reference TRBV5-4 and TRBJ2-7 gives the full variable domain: ETGVTQSPTHLIKTRGQQVTLRCSSQSGHNTVSWYQQALGQGPQFIFQYYREEENGRGNFPPRFSGLQFPNYSSELNVNALELDDSALYLCASSPGQSSYEQYFGPGTRLTVT.

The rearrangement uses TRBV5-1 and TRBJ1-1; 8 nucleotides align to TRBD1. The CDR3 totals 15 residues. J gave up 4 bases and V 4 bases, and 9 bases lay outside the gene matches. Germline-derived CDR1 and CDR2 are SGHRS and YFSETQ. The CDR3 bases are TGCGCCAGCAGCGTTGCCACAGGGGGTCCCACTGAAGCTTTCTTT. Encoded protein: CASSVATGGPTEAFF.

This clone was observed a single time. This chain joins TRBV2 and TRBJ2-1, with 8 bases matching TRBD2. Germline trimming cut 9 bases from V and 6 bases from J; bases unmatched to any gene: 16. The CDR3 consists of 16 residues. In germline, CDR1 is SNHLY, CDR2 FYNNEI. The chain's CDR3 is CASTIAPSAGGNEQFF. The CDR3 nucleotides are TGTGCCAGTACAATAGCCCCTAGCGCGGGGGGCAATGAGCAGTTCTTC.

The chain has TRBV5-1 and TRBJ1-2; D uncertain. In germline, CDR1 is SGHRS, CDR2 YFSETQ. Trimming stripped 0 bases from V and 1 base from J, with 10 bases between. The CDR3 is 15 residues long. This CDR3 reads CASSLAQAFNYGYTF. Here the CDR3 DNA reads TGCGCCAGCAGCTTGGCGCAGGCGTTTAACTATGGCTACACCTTC. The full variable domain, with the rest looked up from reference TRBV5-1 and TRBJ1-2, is KAGVTQTPRYLIKTRGQQVTLSCSPISGHRSVSWYQQTPGQGLQFLFEYFSETQRNKGNFPGRFSGRQFSNSRSEMNVSTLELGDSALYLCASSLAQAFNYGYTFGSGTRLTVV.

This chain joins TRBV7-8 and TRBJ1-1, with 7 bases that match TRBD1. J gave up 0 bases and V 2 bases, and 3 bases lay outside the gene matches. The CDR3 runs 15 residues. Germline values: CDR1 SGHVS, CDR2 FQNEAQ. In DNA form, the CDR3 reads TGTGCCAGCAGCTTAAGGGGACAGCTGAACACTGAAGCTTTCTTT. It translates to CASSLRGQLNTEAFF.

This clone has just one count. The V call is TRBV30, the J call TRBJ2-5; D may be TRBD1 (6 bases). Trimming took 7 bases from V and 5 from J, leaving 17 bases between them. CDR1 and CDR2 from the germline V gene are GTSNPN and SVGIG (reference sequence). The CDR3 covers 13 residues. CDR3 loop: CASTGPLEETQYF. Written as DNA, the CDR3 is TGTGCCTCGACAGGACCTTTGGAGGAGACCCAGTACTTC.

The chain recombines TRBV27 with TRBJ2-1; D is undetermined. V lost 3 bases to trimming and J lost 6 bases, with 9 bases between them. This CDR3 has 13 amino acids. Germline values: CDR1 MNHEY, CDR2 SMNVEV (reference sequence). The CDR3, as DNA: TGTGCCAGCAGTTTCCGGGTCTTCAATGAGCAGTTCTTC. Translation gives CASSFRVFNEQFF.

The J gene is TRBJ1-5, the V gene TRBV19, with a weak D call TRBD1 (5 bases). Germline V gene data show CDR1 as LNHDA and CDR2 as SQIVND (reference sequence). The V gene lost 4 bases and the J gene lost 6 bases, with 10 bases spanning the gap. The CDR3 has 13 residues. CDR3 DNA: TGTGCCAGTAGTACAGGGTCGGGTCAGCCCCAGCATTTT. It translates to CASSTGSGQPQHF.

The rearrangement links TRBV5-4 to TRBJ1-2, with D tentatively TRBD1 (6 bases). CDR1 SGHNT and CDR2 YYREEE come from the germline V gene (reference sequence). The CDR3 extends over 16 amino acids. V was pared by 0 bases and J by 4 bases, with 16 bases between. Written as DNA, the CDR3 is TGTGCCAGCAGCTTGGAAAACAGGGATACGCGCTATGGCTACACCTTC. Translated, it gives CASSLENRDTRYGYTF.

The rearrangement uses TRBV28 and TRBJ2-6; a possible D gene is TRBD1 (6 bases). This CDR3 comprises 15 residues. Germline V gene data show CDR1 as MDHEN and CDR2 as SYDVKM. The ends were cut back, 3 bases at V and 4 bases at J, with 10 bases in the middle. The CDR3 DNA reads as TGTGCCAGCAGTTTGTCAGGGGTCGGGGCCAACGTCCTGACTTTC. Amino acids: CASSLSGVGANVLTF.

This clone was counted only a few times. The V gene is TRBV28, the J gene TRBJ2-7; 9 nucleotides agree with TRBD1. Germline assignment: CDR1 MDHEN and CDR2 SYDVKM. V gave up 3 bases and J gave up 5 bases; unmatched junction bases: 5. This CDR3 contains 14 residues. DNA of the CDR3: TGTGCCAGCAGTTTCCGGGACAGGGACCACGAGCAGTACTTC. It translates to CASSFRDRDHEQYF.

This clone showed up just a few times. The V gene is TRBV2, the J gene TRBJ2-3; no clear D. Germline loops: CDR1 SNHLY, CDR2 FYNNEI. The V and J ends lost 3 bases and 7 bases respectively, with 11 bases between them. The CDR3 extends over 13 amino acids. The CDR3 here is CASSDLKANTQYF. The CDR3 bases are TGTGCCAGCAGTGATCTGAAAGCGAATACGCAGTATTTT.

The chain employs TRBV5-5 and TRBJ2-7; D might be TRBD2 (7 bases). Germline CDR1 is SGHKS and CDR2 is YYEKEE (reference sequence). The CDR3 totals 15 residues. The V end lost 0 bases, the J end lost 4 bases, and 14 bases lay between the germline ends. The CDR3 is CASSLGGGQVYEQYF. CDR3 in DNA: TGTGCCAGCAGCTTGGGGGGGGGACAAGTATACGAGCAGTACTTC.

The CDR3 here is CASSPGTVNTEAFF. DNA of the CDR3: TGTGCCAGCAGTCCCGGGACAGTGAACACTGAAGCTTTCTTT. The rearrangement uses TRBV28 and TRBJ1-1; 7 bases map to TRBD1. This CDR3 spans 14 amino acids. Looked up from germline, CDR1 is MDHEN and CDR2 is SYDVKM. The V gene end was trimmed by 5 bases and the J gene end by 0 bases; junction bases not matched to a gene: 3.

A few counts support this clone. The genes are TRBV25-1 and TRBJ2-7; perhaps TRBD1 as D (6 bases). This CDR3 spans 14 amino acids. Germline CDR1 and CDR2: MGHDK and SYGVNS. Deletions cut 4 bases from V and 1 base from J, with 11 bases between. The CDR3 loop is CASSGNRESYEQYF. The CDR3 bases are TGTGCCAGCAGTGGTAACAGGGAATCCTACGAGCAGTACTTC.

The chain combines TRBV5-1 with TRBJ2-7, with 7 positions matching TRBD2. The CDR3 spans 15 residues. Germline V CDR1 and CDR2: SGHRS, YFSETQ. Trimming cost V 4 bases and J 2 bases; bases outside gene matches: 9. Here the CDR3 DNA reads TGCGCCAGCAGCACGCCCGGGGAGGGAGCCTACGAGCAGTACTTC. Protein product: CASSTPGEGAYEQYF.

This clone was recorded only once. In nucleotides, the CDR3 is TGTGCCACCTCGGACAGAGGCACAGATACGCAGTATTTT. Encoded protein: CATSDRGTDTQYF. The chain combines TRBV6-5 with TRBJ2-3; tentative D call: TRBD1 (6 bases). V shed 10 bases and J shed 1 base, with 12 bases lying between them. Per germline, CDR1 MNHEY and CDR2 SVGAGI. This CDR3 is built from 13 residues.

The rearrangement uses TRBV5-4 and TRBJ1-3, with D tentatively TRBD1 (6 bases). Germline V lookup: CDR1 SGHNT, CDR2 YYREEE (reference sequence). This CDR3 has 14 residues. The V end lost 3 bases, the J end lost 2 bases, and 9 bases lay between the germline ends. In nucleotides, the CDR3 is TGTGCCAGCAGCTCAAGGGGGACTGGAAACACCATATATTTT. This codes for CASSSRGTGNTIYF.

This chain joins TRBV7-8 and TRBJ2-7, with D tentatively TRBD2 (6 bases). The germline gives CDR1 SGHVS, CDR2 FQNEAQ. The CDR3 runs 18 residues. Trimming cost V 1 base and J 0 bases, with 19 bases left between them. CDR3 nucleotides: TGTGCCAGCAGCTTAGAGGCTGGGGGGACTTGGGGCTCCTACGAGCAGTACTTC. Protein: CASSLEAGGTWGSYEQYF.

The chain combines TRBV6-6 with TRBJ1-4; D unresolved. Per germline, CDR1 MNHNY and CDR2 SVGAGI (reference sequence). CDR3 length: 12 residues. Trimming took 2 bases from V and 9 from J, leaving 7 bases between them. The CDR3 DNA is TGTGCCAGCAGTTACGGGGAGAAAAAACTGTTTTTT. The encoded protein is CASSYGEKKLFF.

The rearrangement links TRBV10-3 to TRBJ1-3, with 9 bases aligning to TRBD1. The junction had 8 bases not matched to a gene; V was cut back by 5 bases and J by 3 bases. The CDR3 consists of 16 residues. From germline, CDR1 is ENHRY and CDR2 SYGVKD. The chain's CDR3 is CAISTGGVLDGNTIYF. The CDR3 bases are TGTGCCATCAGTACAGGGGGCGTTTTGGATGGAAACACCATATATTTT.

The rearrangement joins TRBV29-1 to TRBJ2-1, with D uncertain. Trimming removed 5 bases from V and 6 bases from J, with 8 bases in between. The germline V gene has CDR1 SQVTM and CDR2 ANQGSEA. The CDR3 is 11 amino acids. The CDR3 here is CSVPRGNEQFF. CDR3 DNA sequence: TGCAGCGTTCCGCGAGGCAATGAGCAGTTCTTC.

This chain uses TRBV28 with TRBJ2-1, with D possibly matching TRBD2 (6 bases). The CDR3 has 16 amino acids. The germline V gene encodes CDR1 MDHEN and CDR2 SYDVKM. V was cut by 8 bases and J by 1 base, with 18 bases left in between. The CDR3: CASGRDPPGSYNEQFF. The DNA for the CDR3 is TGTGCCAGCGGGCGGGACCCGCCAGGTTCCTACAATGAGCAGTTCTTC.

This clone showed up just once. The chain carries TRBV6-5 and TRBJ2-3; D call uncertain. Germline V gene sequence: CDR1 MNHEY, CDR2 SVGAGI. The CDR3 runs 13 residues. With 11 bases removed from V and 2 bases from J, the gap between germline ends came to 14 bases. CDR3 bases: TGTGCCTCCCGCCGGTCGATCACAGATACGCAGTATTTT. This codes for CASRRSITDTQYF.

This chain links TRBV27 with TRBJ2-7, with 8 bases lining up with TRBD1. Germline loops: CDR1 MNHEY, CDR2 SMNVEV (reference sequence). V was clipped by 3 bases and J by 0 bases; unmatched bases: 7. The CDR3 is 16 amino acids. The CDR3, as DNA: TGTGCCAGCAGTTTCCCACCACAGGGGGGCTCCTACGAGCAGTACTTC. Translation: CASSFPPQGGSYEQYF.

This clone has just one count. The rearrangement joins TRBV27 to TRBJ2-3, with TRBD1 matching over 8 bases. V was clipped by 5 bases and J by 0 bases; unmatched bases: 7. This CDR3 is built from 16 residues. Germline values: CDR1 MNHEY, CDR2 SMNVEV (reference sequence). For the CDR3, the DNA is TGTGCCAGCAGTCTCAGGGGGCTCGCTAGCACAGATACGCAGTATTTT. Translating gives CASSLRGLASTDTQYF.

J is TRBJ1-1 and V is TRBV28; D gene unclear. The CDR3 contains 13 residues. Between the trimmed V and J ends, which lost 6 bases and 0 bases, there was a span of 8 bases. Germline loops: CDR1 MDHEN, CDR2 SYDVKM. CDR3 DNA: TGTGCCAGCAGGGCAGTTATGAACACTGAAGCTTTCTTT. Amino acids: CASRAVMNTEAFF.

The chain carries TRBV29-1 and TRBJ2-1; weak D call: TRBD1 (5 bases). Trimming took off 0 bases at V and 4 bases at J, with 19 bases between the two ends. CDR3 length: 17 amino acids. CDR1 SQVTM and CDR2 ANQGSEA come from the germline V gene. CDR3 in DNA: TGCAGCGTTGAAGAGATAGGTAAGGACAAATATTACAATGAGCAGTTCTTC. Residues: CSVEEIGKDKYYNEQFF.

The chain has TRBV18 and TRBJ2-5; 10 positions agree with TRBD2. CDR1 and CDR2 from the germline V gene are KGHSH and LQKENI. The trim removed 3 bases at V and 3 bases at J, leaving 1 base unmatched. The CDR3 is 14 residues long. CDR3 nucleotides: TGTGCCAGCTCACCCGGACTAGCGGAAGAGACCCAGTACTTC. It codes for CASSPGLAEETQYF.